These 27 T cell receptor beta chains share one sample of origin, sequenced in a study of blood T cells in healthy people across ages. The second PCR ran about 7 to 12 cycles with a sample-barcoded 5' primer and J-beta primers. Via MiXCR, TCRdb re-called the 5' RACE reads, giving one row per CDR3 protein. The sample has 550,000 to 750,000 distinct CDR3 sequences, about 21% seen once. The source material was blood. These TCRs come from a man between 65 and 80 years old in good health.

The V gene is TRBV10-3, the J gene TRBJ2-2; no clear D. This CDR3 spans 13 amino acids. Germline V gene data show CDR1 as ENHRY and CDR2 as SYGVKD. V lost 8 bases and J lost 4, with 11 bases in between. The CDR3 sequence is CAIAAQATGELFF. The CDR3 DNA reads TGTGCCATCGCCGCCCAGGCCACCGGGGAGCTGTTTTTT.

This clonotype appeared once. V is TRBV7-9 and J is TRBJ2-7; TRBD2 is a possible D gene (6 bases). Trimming pared 5 bases from V and 6 bases from J, leaving 17 bases between. The CDR3 is 14 amino acids. Germline V gene data show CDR1 as SEHNR and CDR2 as FQNEAQ (reference sequence). CDR3 sequence (DNA): TGTGCCAGCAGCCCGTCTGGGGGAGGAGGCGAGCAGTACTTC. Protein: CASSPSGGGGEQYF. The whole variable domain, filled in from reference TRBV7-9 and TRBJ2-7, reads DTGVSQNPRHKITKRGQNVTFRCDPISEHNRLYWYRQTLGQGPEFLTYFQNEAQLEKSRLLSDRFSAERPKGSFSTLEIQRTEQGDSAMYLCASSPSGGGGEQYFGPGTRLTVT.

In the case of this clonotype: A junction boundary mismatches the germline segment, possibly from a read error. The CDR3 sequence: CGVGNGYQETQYF. CDR3 in DNA: TGCGGCGTGGGGAATGGGTACCAAGAGACCCAGTACTTC. The chain uses TRBV29-1 and TRBJ2-5; unclear D gene. Germline CDR1 reads SQVTM; CDR2 reads ANQGSEA. This CDR3 has 13 amino acids.

Worth noting for this clonotype: One end of the junction does not line up with germline, which may come from a read error. Here the CDR3 DNA reads TGTGCTAGCAGCAGAATCGCGGGCGGGCAAACGAACACCGGGGAGCTGTTTTTT. Its translation is CASSRIAGGQTNTGELFF. The chain recombines TRBV7-6 with TRBJ2-2; D perhaps matches TRBD2 (5 bases). CDR3 size: 18 residues. Germline V gene sequence: CDR1 SGHVS, CDR2 FNYEAQ.

The chain couples TRBV20-1 to TRBJ2-5; TRBD1 matches at 8 bases. Trimming cost V 5 bases and J 5 bases; bases outside gene matches: 4. CDR3 length: 12 residues. The germline gives CDR1 DFQATT, CDR2 SNEGSKA (reference sequence). CDR3 DNA sequence: TGCAGTGCTGTGACAGGGGCGGAGACCCAGTACTTC. This sequence encodes CSAVTGAETQYF.

This clonotype came up many times. The rearrangement links TRBV2 to TRBJ2-1; possibly TRBD2 for D (6 bases). The CDR3 is 14 residues long. CDR1 is SNHLY and CDR2 is FYNNEI in the germline V gene. V was pared by 7 bases and J by 1 base, with 11 bases between. CDR3: CASIGRESYNEQFF. The CDR3 DNA is TGTGCCAGCATAGGACGGGAGTCCTACAATGAGCAGTTCTTC.

The V gene is TRBV7-3, the J gene TRBJ1-6; TRBD1 might be the D (5 bases). Trimming stripped 4 bases from V and 7 bases from J, with 11 bases between. The CDR3 totals 14 residues. Germline lookup yields CDR1 SGHTA and CDR2 FQGTGA. CDR3 protein: CASSSQGGNSPLHF. In nucleotides, the CDR3 is TGTGCCAGCAGCTCGCAGGGAGGAAATTCACCCCTCCACTTT.

Concerning this clonotype: A much larger clone differs from this one at a single base, so this may be a read error. V is TRBV29-1 and J is TRBJ1-2; a weak D match, TRBD1 (6 bases). The V gene lost 4 bases and the J gene lost 6 bases, with 18 bases spanning the gap. Germline CDR1 and CDR2: SQVTM and ANQGSEA. This CDR3 contains 14 residues. CDR3 in amino acids: CSVVTGDPPDGYTF. The CDR3 DNA follows: TGCAGCGTTGTGACAGGCGACCCCCCAGATGGCTACACCTTC.

There are a few counts of this clonotype. The gene calls are TRBV28 and TRBJ2-7, with a weak D call TRBD2 (6 bases). Germline values: CDR1 MDHEN, CDR2 SYDVKM. Trimming shortened V by 4 bases and J by 3 bases, and 16 bases separated the two germline ends. The CDR3 runs to 15 residues. The chain's CDR3 is CASSSRLARGYEQYF. The CDR3 DNA is TGTGCCAGCAGTTCTCGACTTGCGCGGGGCTACGAGCAGTACTTC.

The chain recombines TRBV3-1 with TRBJ2-3, with 9 bases identical to TRBD2. This CDR3 region has 14 residues. V trimming: 0 bases; J trimming: 5 bases; junction bases outside the gene matches: 0. Germline CDR1 is LGHDT and CDR2 is YNNKEL (reference sequence). The DNA for the CDR3 is TGTGCCAGCAGCCAAGATAGCGGGGGAGATACGCAGTATTTT. Protein product: CASSQDSGGDTQYF.

The CDR3 sequence is CASKLQAAYNEQFF. In DNA form, the CDR3 reads TGTGCCAGCAAATTACAAGCGGCCTACAATGAGCAGTTCTTC. This chain uses TRBV6-2 or TRBV6-3 with TRBJ2-1; weak D call: TRBD2 (5 bases). Germline V gene sequence: CDR1 MNHEY, CDR2 SVGEGT. V lost 7 bases and J 2 bases, leaving 12 bases between the germline ends. This CDR3 is 14 amino acids long.

This clonotype has at least ten counts. This rearrangement joins TRBV28 to TRBJ2-1, with D possibly matching TRBD2 (5 bases). CDR3 size: 14 residues. CDR1 is MDHEN and CDR2 is SYDVKM in the germline V gene. V was trimmed by 4 bases and J by 8 bases, leaving 15 bases between them. The CDR3 loop reads CASSSLGSRHEQFF. The CDR3 region has the DNA TGTGCCAGCAGTTCCCTAGGGAGTCGACATGAGCAGTTCTTC.

The CDR3 DNA sequence: TGTGCCGGGCAGGGGGACGGGAATCAGCCCCAGCATTTT. This encodes CAGQGDGNQPQHF. The chain recombines TRBV2 with TRBJ1-5; 7 bases agree with TRBD1. Germline loops: CDR1 SNHLY, CDR2 FYNNEI. The CDR3 covers 13 residues. J gave up 4 bases and V 11 bases, and 8 bases lay outside the gene matches.

The chain employs TRBV20-1 and TRBJ1-2; no reliable D call. Germline loops: CDR1 DFQATT, CDR2 SNEGSKA (reference sequence). This CDR3 is 13 amino acids long. V was trimmed by 6 bases and J by 4 bases, leaving 15 bases between them. The CDR3 DNA is TGCAGTGCAATCCCTCGGGGTGGCTATGGCTACACCTTC. Translated: CSAIPRGGYGYTF.

This chain links TRBV11-2 with TRBJ2-7; D gene uncertain. V lost 6 bases to trimming and J lost 9 bases, with 15 bases between them. This CDR3 is 12 amino acids long. The germline V gene has CDR1 SGHAT and CDR2 FQNNGV. The CDR3 coding sequence is TGTGCCAGCAGTGCCACCCCCACAGTGCAGTACTTC. Translation gives CASSATPTVQYF.

V and J are TRBV6-1 and TRBJ2-5; 10 bases align to TRBD2. The CDR3 runs 17 residues. The germline V gene encodes CDR1 MNHNS and CDR2 SASEGT. With 3 bases clipped from V and 5 bases from J, the junction kept 12 bases outside the gene matches. CDR3 sequence: CASSDVGLARGRETQYF. In DNA form, the CDR3 reads TGTGCCAGCAGTGACGTGGGACTAGCGCGGGGACGGGAGACCCAGTACTTC.

CDR3 amino acids: CASSGREMYAGELFF. CDR3 DNA sequence: TGTGCCAGCAGCGGACGGGAGATGTACGCCGGGGAGCTGTTTTTT. The chain employs TRBV14 and TRBJ2-2, with a possible D match to TRBD2 (6 bases). The germline gives CDR1 SGHDN, CDR2 FVKESK. Trimming removed 5 bases at V and 6 bases at J, with 16 bases between. The CDR3 covers 15 residues.

The genes are TRBV20-1 and TRBJ2-1; D may be TRBD2 (6 bases). This CDR3 is built from 14 residues. The V and J ends lost 5 bases and 0 bases respectively, with 11 bases between them. From germline, CDR1 is DFQATT and CDR2 SNEGSKA (reference sequence). CDR3 coding DNA: TGCAGTGCTGGGACTCGAAGCTCCTACAATGAGCAGTTCTTC. The encoded protein is CSAGTRSSYNEQFF.

The chain carries TRBV11-2 and TRBJ2-5; the D gene could be TRBD1 or TRBD2 (6 bases each). V was clipped by 3 bases and J by 3 bases, with 32 bases between them. The CDR3 sequence is 21 residues long. The germline gives CDR1 SGHAT, CDR2 FQNNGV. Here the CDR3 DNA reads TGTGCCAGCAGCTTTCGGGGACACCTGATTGTCCGGGACTCCAAAGAAGAGACCCAGTACTTC. It specifies CASSFRGHLIVRDSKEETQYF.

The V call is TRBV6-1, the J call TRBJ2-6; 7 bases are a match to TRBD1. V lost 6 bases to trimming and J lost 4 bases; unmatched junction nucleotides: 15. The CDR3 extends over 18 amino acids. Germline values: CDR1 MNHNS, CDR2 SASEGT. The CDR3 nucleotides read TGTGCCAGCAGGGGAAGCAAAGCAGACAGGGCAGGGGCCAACGTCCTGACTTTC. Its protein is CASRGSKADRAGANVLTF.

On this clonotype itself: The conserved phenylalanine or tryptophan normally closing the CDR3 is absent here, so this likely arose from a read error. V gene TRBV7-2 combines with J gene TRBJ2-3; D unresolved. Germline CDR1 SGHTA, CDR2 FQGNSA. V was pared by 1 base and J by 2 bases, with 10 bases between. CDR3 length: 15 residues. The CDR3 here is CASSLVPQFTDTQYL. CDR3 bases: TGTGCCAGCAGCTTAGTACCGCAGTTCACAGATACGCAGTATCTT.

This sequence joins TRBV29-1 and TRBJ1-4, with a tentative D call TRBD1 (5 bases). V lost 2 bases and J 7 bases, leaving 8 bases between the germline ends. CDR1 SQVTM and CDR2 ANQGSEA come from the germline V gene. The CDR3 runs to 12 residues. The CDR3 region has the DNA TGCAGCGTTGAACAGGGCGGTGAAAAACTGTTTTTT. It specifies CSVEQGGEKLFF.

The V and J genes are TRBV7-9 and TRBJ2-7; 13 bases agree with TRBD2. This CDR3 has 16 residues. After removal of 5 bases from V and 5 bases from J, the junction contained 9 bases not matched to a gene. Germline loops: CDR1 SEHNR, CDR2 FQNEAQ (reference sequence). The CDR3 reads CASSLGLAGVFDEQYF. The CDR3 DNA follows: TGTGCCAGCAGCCTCGGACTAGCGGGAGTGTTTGACGAGCAGTACTTC.

The rearrangement joins TRBV9 to TRBJ2-2; 10 bases map to TRBD2. The V gene's germline CDR1 is SGDLS and CDR2 YYNGEE. This CDR3 region has 17 residues. V was pared by 2 bases and J by 3 bases, with 7 bases of the junction left unmatched. The DNA for the CDR3 is TGTGCCAGCAGCGTGAGTCTAGCGGGAGCCTACACCGGGGAGCTGTTTTTT. Protein sequence: CASSVSLAGAYTGELFF. Together with reference TRBV9 and TRBJ2-2, the CDR3 gives the full variable domain: DSGVTQTPKHLITATGQRVTLRCSPRSGDLSVYWYQQSLDQGLQFLIQYYNGEERAKGNILERFSAQQFPDLHSELNLSSLELGDSALYFCASSVSLAGAYTGELFFGEGSRLTVL.

This chain connects TRBV9 to TRBJ2-2; tentatively, D is TRBD1 (6 bases). This CDR3 is built from 17 residues. V was clipped by 1 base and J by 6 bases, with 19 bases between them. Germline V CDR1 and CDR2: SGDLS, YYNGEE. The CDR3 DNA sequence: TGTGCCAGCAGCGTAACCCCGACAGGCTCTAAGGCCGGGGAGCTGTTTTTT. Translating gives CASSVTPTGSKAGELFF.

This clonotype was seen a handful of times. V is TRBV5-1 and J is TRBJ2-7; possibly TRBD2 for D (6 bases). This CDR3 spans 15 amino acids. V was cut by 4 bases and J by 6 bases, with 20 bases left in between. The germline V gene encodes CDR1 SGHRS and CDR2 YFSETQ. DNA of the CDR3: TGCGCCAGCAGCCTTCGGGAACTAGCTGCATCCGAGCAGTACTTC. Amino acids: CASSLRELAASEQYF. Complete variable domain (other parts from reference TRBV5-1 and TRBJ2-7): KAGVTQTPRYLIKTRGQQVTLSCSPISGHRSVSWYQQTPGQGLQFLFEYFSETQRNKGNFPGRFSGRQFSNSRSEMNVSTLELGDSALYLCASSLRELAASEQYFGPGTRLTVT.

This clonotype was counted ten times or more. The chain joins TRBV30 to TRBJ2-5, with TRBD1 matching over 7 bases. The V segment lost 4 bases and the J segment 5 bases; nucleotides outside the gene matches: 7. Germline V gives CDR1 GTSNPN, CDR2 SVGIG (reference sequence). The CDR3 length is 13 residues. The CDR3 DNA follows: TGTGCCTGGAACAGGGGTCGTGGGGAGACCCAGTACTTC. Its protein product is CAWNRGRGETQYF. The whole variable domain, filled in from reference TRBV30 and TRBJ2-5, reads SQTIHQWPATLVQPVGSPLSLECTVEGTSNPNLYWYRQAAGRGLQLLFYSVGIGQISSEVPQNLSASRPQDRQFILSSKKLLLSDSGFYLCAWNRGRGETQYFGPGTRLLVL.